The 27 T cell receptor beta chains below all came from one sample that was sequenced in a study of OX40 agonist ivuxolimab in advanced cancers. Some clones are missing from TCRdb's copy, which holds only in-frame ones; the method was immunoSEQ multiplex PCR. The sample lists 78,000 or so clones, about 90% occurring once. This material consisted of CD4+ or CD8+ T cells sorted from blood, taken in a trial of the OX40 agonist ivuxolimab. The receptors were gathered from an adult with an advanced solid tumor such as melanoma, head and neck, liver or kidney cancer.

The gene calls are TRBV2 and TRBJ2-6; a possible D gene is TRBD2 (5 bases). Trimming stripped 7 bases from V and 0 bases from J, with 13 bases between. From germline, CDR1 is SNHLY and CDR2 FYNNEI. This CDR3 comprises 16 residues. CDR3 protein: CASKIRGGSGANVLTF. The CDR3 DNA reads TGTGCCAGCAAGATTAGAGGAGGCTCTGGGGCCAACGTCCTGACTTTC.

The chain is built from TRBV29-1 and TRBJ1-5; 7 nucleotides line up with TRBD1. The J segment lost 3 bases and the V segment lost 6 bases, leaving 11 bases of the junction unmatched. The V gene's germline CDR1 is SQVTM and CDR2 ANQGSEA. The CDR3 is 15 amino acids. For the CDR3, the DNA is TGCAGCGTCAAAACCGGGACAGCAAACAATCAGCCCCAGCATTTT. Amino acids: CSVKTGTANNQPQHF. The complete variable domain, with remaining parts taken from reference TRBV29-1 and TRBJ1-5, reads SAVISQKPSRDICQRGTSLTIQCQVDSQVTMMFWYRQQPGQSLTLIATANQGSEATYESGFVIDKFPISRPNLTFSTLTVSNMSPEDSSIYLCSVKTGTANNQPQHFGDGTRLSIL.

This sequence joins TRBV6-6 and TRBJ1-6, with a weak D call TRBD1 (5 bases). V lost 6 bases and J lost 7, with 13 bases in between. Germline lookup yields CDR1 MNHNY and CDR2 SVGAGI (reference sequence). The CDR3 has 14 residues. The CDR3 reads CASRQGDGNSPLHF. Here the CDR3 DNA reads TGTGCCAGCAGGCAAGGGGATGGGAATTCACCCCTCCACTTT.

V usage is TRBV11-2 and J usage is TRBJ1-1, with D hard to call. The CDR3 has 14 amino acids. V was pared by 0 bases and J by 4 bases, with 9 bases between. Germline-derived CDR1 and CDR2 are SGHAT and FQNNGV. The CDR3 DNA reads TGTGCCAGCAGCTTAGAAGGGTTTAGCACTGAAGCTTTCTTT. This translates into CASSLEGFSTEAFF.

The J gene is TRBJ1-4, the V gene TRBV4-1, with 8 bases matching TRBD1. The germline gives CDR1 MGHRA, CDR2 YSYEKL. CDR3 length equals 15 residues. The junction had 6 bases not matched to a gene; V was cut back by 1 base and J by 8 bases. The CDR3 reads CASSQVRTGKEKLFF. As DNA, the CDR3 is TGCGCCAGCAGCCAAGTCAGGACAGGGAAGGAAAAACTGTTTTTT.

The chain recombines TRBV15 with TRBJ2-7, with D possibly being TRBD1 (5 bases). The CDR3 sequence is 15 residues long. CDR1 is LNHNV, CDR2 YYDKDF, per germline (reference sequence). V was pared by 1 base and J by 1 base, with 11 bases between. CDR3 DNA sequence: TGTGCCACCAGCAGAGGCAAGGGGCTTTCCTACGAGCAGTACTTC. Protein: CATSRGKGLSYEQYF.

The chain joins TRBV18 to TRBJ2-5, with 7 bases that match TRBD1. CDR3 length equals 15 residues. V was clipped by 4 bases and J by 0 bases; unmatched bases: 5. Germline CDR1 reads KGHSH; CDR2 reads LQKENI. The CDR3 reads CASSRRQGDQETQYF. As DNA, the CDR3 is TGTGCCAGCTCACGTAGACAGGGCGACCAAGAGACCCAGTACTTC.

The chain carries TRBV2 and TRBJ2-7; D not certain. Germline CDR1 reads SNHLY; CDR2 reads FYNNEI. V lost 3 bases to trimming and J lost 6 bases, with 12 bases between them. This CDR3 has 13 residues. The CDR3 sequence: CASSDPPQVEQYF. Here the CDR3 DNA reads TGTGCCAGCAGTGACCCCCCGCAGGTCGAGCAGTACTTC. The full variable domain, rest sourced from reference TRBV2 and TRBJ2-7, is EPEVTQTPSHQVTQMGQEVILRCVPISNHLYFYWYRQILGQKVEFLVSFYNNEISEKSEIFDDQFSVERPDGSNFTLKIRSTKLEDSAMYFCASSDPPQVEQYFGPGTRLTVT.

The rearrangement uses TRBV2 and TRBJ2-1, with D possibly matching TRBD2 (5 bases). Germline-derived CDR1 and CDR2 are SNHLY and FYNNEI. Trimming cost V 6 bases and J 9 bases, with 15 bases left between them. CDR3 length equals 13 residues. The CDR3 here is CASRPGNYGEQFF. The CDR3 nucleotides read TGTGCCAGCAGGCCGGGGAACTACGGTGAGCAGTTCTTC.

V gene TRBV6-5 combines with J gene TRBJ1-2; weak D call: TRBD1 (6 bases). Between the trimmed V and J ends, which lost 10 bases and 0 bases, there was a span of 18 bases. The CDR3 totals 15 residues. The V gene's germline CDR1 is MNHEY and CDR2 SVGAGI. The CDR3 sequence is CATYQGRVTNYGYTF. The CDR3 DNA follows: TGTGCCACCTACCAGGGGAGGGTAACTAACTATGGCTACACCTTC.

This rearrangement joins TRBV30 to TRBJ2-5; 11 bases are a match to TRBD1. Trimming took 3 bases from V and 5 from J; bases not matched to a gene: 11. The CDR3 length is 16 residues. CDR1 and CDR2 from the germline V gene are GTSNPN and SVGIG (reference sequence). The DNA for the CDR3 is TGTGCCTGGAGCGTGGGGACAGGGGGGAGTTGGGAGACCCAGTACTTC. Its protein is CAWSVGTGGSWETQYF.

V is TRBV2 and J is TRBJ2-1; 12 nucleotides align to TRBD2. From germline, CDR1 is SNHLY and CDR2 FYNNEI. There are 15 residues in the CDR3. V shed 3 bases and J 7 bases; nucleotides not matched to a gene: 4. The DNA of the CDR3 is TGTGCCAGCAGTGAGACTAGCGGGAGAGGAAATGAGCAGTTCTTC. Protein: CASSETSGRGNEQFF.

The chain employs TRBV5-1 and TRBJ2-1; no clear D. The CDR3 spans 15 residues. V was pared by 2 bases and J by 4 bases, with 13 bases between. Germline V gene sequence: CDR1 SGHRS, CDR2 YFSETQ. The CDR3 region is CASSFSWGLYNEQFF. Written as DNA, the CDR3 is TGCGCCAGCAGCTTTAGTTGGGGATTATACAATGAGCAGTTCTTC.

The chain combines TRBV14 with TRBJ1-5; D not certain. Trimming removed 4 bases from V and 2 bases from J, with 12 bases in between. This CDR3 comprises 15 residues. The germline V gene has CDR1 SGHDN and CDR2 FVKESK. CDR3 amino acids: CASSRGGLGNQPQHF. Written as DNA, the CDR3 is TGTGCCAGCAGCCGAGGCGGGCTGGGCAATCAGCCCCAGCATTTT.

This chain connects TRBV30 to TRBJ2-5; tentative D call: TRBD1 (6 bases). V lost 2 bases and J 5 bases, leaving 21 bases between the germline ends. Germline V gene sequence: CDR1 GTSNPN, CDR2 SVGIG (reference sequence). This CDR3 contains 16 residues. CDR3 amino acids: CAWSPTWGRGGETQYF. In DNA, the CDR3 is TGTGCCTGGAGTCCAACGTGGGGCAGGGGTGGTGAGACCCAGTACTTC.

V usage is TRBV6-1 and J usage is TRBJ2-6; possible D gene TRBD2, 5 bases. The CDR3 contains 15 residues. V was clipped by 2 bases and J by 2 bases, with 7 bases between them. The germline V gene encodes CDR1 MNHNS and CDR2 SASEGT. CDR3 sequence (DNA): TGTGCCAGCAGTGAATACGGGGCTGGGGCCAACGTCCTGACTTTC. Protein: CASSEYGAGANVLTF.

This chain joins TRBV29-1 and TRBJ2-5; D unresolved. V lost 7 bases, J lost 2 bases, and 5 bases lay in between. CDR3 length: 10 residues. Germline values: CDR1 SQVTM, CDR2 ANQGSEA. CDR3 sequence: CSGKQETQYF. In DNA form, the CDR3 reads TGCAGCGGTAAACAAGAGACCCAGTACTTC.

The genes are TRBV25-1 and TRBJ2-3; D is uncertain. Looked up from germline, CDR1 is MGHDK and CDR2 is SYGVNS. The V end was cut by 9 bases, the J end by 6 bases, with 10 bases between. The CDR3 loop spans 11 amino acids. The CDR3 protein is CASKTADTQYF. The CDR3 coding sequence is TGTGCCAGTAAAACAGCGGATACGCAGTATTTT.

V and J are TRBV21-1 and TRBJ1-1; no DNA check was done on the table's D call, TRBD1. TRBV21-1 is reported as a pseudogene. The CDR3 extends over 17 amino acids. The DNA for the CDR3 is TGTGCCAGCAGCAACACCGTGGGACAGGATGACAACACTGAAGCTTTCTTT. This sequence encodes CASSNTVGQDDNTEAFF.

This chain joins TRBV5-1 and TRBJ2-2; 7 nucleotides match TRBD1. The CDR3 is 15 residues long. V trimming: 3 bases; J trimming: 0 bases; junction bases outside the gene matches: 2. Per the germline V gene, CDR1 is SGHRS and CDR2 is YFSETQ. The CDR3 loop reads CASSSTGSNTGELFF. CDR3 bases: TGCGCCAGCAGCTCGACAGGGTCGAACACCGGGGAGCTGTTTTTT. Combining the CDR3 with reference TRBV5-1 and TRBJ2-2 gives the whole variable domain KAGVTQTPRYLIKTRGQQVTLSCSPISGHRSVSWYQQTPGQGLQFLFEYFSETQRNKGNFPGRFSGRQFSNSRSEMNVSTLELGDSALYLCASSSTGSNTGELFFGEGSRLTVL.

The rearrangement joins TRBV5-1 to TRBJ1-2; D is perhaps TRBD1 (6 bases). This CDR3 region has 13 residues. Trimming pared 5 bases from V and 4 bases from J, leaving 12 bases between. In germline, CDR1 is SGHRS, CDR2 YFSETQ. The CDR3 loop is CASSRDRSYGYTF. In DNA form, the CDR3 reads TGCGCCAGCAGTCGCGACAGGAGCTATGGCTACACCTTC.

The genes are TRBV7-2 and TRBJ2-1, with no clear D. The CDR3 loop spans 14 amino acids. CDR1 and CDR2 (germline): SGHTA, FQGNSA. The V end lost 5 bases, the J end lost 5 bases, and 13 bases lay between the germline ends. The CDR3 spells CASSPGPSHNEQFF. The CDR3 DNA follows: TGTGCCAGCAGCCCAGGTCCCAGCCACAATGAGCAGTTCTTC.

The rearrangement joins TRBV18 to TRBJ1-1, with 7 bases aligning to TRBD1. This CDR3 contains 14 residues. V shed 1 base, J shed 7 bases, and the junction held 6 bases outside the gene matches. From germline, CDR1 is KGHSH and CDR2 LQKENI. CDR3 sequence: CASSPRGQTVEAFF. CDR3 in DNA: TGTGCCAGCTCACCACGGGGACAGACGGTTGAAGCTTTCTTT.

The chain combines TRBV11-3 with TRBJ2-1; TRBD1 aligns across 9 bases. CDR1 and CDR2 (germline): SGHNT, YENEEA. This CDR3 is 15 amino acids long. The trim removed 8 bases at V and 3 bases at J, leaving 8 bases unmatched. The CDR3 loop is CASGGGQGFYNEQFF. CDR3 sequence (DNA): TGTGCCAGCGGGGGAGGACAGGGGTTCTACAATGAGCAGTTCTTC.

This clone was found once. CDR3 residues: CASSLVQGDGEQFF. CDR3 DNA: TGTGCCAGCAGCTTAGTACAGGGGGACGGTGAGCAGTTCTTC. The chain recombines TRBV7-6 with TRBJ2-1; 8 bases match TRBD1. The CDR3 consists of 14 residues. V was pared by 1 base and J by 9 bases, with 5 bases of the junction left unmatched. Germline V CDR1 and CDR2: SGHVS, FNYEAQ.

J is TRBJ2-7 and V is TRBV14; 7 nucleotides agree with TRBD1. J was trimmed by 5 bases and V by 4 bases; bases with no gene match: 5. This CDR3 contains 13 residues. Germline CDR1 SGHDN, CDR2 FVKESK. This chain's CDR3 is CASSLQGNHEQYF. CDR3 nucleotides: TGTGCCAGCAGCCTACAGGGGAACCACGAGCAGTACTTC.

In DNA form, the CDR3 reads TGTGCCAGCAGCTTCCGCAGGGGGAAAGCAGATACGCAGTATTTT. Translation: CASSFRRGKADTQYF. This sequence joins TRBV5-6 and TRBJ2-3; 7 bases line up with TRBD1. J was trimmed by 4 bases and V by 2 bases; bases with no gene match: 7. The CDR3 is made up of 15 amino acids. Germline-derived CDR1 and CDR2 are SGHDT and YYEEEE.